Listed here is a single TCR beta chain. Its antigen is undetermined. Investigators merged groups given second doses at roughly 4 or roughly 12 weeks. Germline V gene data show CDR1 as MNHEY and CDR2 as SMNVEV (reference sequence). V was shortened by 2 bases and J by 1 base, with 0 bases between the two germline ends. This CDR3 comprises 12 residues. These data belong to a study of T cell responses to AZD1222 COVID-19 vaccine. Study outcomes and limitations: Nearly half of spike-specific TCRs reportedly target variant regions that are unmutated in the B.1.351 and B.1.1.7 variants. Donor demographics were predominantly white British with a female majority; clonal diversity may be underestimated.

Measured with immunoSEQ multiplex PCR; TCRdb has only the in-frame clones, and not every one. Among roughly 180,000 clones listed, roughly 92% were seen once. Here the sequenced sample was peripheral blood, taken 28 days after the second AZD1222 dose. The rearrangement uses TRBV27 and TRBJ1-5; D not certain. The TCR comes from an adult who received the AZD1222 COVID-19 vaccine. In nucleotides, the CDR3 is TGTGCCAGCAGTTTAAGCAATCAGCCCCAGCATTTT. Its translation: CASSLSNQPQHF.